The TCR beta chain described here comes from a study of blood T cell repertoires in COVID-19. At the level of the study: There were acute and convalescent COVID-19 samples, and they came from the United States, Italy and Spain. The cDNA or gDNA used as material had been derived from T cells, B-cell-depleted T cells, or PBMCs.

There are 14 residues in the CDR3. CDR1 and CDR2 from the germline V gene are WSHSY and SAAADI. The V and J ends lost 6 bases and 5 bases respectively, with 14 bases between them. Authors' methods: From reference gene primer amplification, estimates of nucleated cell counts were derived. Method: immunoSEQ multiplex PCR; TCRdb's copy keeps in-frame clones and lacks some. V and J calls and clone size are given by that table; D and trimming were obtained from the DNA. The sample carries 140,000 to 150,000 clones, approximately 88% recorded once. This clonotype originated in a woman aged 45-65 years with acute or convalescent COVID-19. Material: peripheral blood. This rearrangement joins TRBV10-2 to TRBJ1-5; D might be TRBD1 (6 bases). CDR3: CASSLDGGYQPQHF. CDR3 in DNA: TGCGCCAGCAGCCTCGATGGGGGCTATCAGCCCCAGCATTTT.